This entry concerns a single T cell receptor beta chain. Sequencing was performed with immunoSEQ multiplex PCR; in TCRdb, only in-frame clones are kept and a portion is missing. The top ten clones hold 1.6% of a sample with about 250,000 clones, 85% to 90% of them seen once. The data originate from a study of blood T cell repertoires in COVID-19. At the level of the study: Samples came from the United States, Italy and Spain, spanning acute and convalescent COVID-19.

Participants, about 18 to 100 years old, spanned fewer than 30 US areas. Participants were placed into cohorts based on the clinical history they reported. Cohort 3 recovery required two negative PCRs, clearance, or symptom resolution. Trimming removed 1 base from V and 9 bases from J; junction bases left unmatched: 4. This CDR3 is 15 amino acids long. The source of this sequence is a woman in her forties or fifties who had recovered from COVID-19. This rearrangement joins TRBV5-3 to TRBJ2-1; the match to TRBD2 covers 13 bases. TRBV5-3 is annotated as an ORF whose role is uncertain. Source material: PBMCs or T cells enriched from blood (not recorded which). The CDR3 reads CARSLPGLAGREQFF. CDR3 coding DNA: TGTGCCAGAAGCTTGCCGGGACTAGCGGGGCGTGAGCAGTTCTTC.